The source of this T cell receptor (beta chain) is a study of tumor-infiltrating lymphocytes in primary liver carcinoma listed by TCRdb under 2017. For context, the study as a whole: Between November 2015 and March 2016, about 5 patients in China with histopathologically diagnosed primary liver carcinoma had their tumors surgically resected. Samples yielded roughly 3.65 to 7.5 million productive TCRbeta reads; read depth did not differ significantly between tissue types. The study combined TCRbeta repertoire sequencing, expression microarrays and whole-exome sequencing across five regions of each liver tumor, with adjacent normal tissue and blood. TCRbeta repertoire sequencing covered 35 specimens from 5 patients: 25 tumor regions, 5 adjacent noncancerous liver tissues and 5 peripheral blood samples. The five patients had tumors staged T1-T3 N0M0, with maximum diameters ranging from roughly 4.2 to 11 cm. Of the five patients, three men and two women aged 30 to 69 years, four had hepatocellular carcinoma and one had combined HCC and intrahepatic cholangiocarcinoma. Technical replicate repertoires showed high reproducibility, with mean shared-clone rates about 0.86 and correlation coefficients above 0.98.

Reading from cysteine to phenylalanine, the CDR3 counts 16 amino acids. CDR3 DNA only is kept here, 48 bases in frame from base 1. Per the germline V gene (reference sequence), DFQATT is the CDR1 and SNEGSKA is the CDR2. Study-level results and caveats: The study included only five or six patients, and the authors note findings should be validated in a larger study. Since the samples were bulk and unsorted, there was no way to compare CD4+ and CD8+ T cell repertoires. Only the TCR beta chain was sequenced, so true repertoire diversity is likely underestimated because unpaired alpha chains were not captured. Repertoire overlap was higher between tumor regions (mean around 36%) than tumor-adjacent (around 17%) or tumor-blood (approximately 15%) pairs, consistent with antigen-driven expansion. A significantly larger repertoire fraction was made up by the top 250 clones in tumors than in blood (p = 0.039).

Using a constant-region primer and ProtoScript II reverse transcriptase, TCRbeta-specific cDNA was reverse-transcribed from around 520 ng total RNA. The TCRbeta libraries were prepared through three rounds of nested multiplex PCR following a slightly modified ARM-PCR procedure. Each of the first two PCR rounds ran for nine to eleven cycles and used multiplex TRBV1-TRBV30 forward primers together with a Cbeta reverse primer. A final 25-cycle PCR with Deep VentR polymerase added sample barcodes and Illumina adapters. Before sequencing, amplicons of 200-500 bp were purified from gel using a QIAquick gel extraction kit. An Illumina HiSeq 2500 was used to sequence the TCRbeta amplicons, generating 250-bp paired-end reads. Processing in the source paper ran as follows. Quality trimming of reads was performed with Trimmomatic v0.33, and paired reads were merged with FLASH v1.2.11 so that full CDR3 sequences could be recovered. V, D and J germline segments were assigned to the rearranged TCRbeta sequences using MiGEC v1.2.1b. Clonotype statistics and Shannon-Wiener diversity indices were computed with VDJtools v1.0.0. To cut down on sampling bias, every analysis after diversity analysis relied on just the 250 most abundant clonotypes from each sample. TCRdb reprocessing: public reads trimmed at Q25 with fastp, clones called with MiXCR, in-frame beta chains kept. Each record represents a unique CDR3 protein, reported with the most common genes and DNA among its rows. TCRdb's processing, not the authors', yielded these V and J calls. Across this sample there are fewer than 400,000 distinct CDR3 sequences, with 65% seen only once. About 8.4% of the sample belongs to the ten largest clones.

Remarks on this clonotype: Its antigen has not been determined. At one boundary the junction diverges from the germline segment, which might be a read error.

Blood RNA was extracted from unsorted whole blood with TRIzol reagent; germline DNA came from the DNeasy Blood & Tissue kit. At the time of sampling, the patients had chronic HBV infection and had not received any treatment. Before surgery, 4 to 5 milliliters of peripheral blood were collected into K2EDTA tubes. The V and J genes are TRBV20-1 and TRBJ2-7; TRBD2 lines up with 14 middle nucleotides. Sequenced material: peripheral blood. The clonotype originates from a man aged 40-55 years with primary liver carcinoma and hepatitis B virus infection. DNA sequence: TGCAGTGCTAGTGGACTAGCGGGAGGACGCTCCTACGAGCAATACTTC. Translated, this gives CSASGLAGGRSYEQYF.